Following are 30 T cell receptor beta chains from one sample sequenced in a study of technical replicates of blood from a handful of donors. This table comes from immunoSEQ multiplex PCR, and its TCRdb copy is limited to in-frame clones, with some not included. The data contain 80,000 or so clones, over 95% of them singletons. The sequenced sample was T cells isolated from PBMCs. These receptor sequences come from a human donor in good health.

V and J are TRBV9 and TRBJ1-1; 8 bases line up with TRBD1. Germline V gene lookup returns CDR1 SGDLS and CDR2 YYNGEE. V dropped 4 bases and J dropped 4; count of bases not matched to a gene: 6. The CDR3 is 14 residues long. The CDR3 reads CASSPSGGGTEAFF. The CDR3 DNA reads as TGTGCCAGCAGCCCCTCAGGGGGCGGCACTGAAGCTTTCTTT.

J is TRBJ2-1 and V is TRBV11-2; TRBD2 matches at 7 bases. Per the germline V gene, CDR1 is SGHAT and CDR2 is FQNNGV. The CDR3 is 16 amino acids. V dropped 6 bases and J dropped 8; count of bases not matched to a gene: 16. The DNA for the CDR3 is TGTGCCAGCAGACGTCCCGTGACTAGCAGTAACCATGAGCAGTTCTTC. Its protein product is CASRRPVTSSNHEQFF.

The CDR3 DNA reads as TGTGCCAGCAGTCGCGGACAGGACTATGGCTACACCTTC. Translated: CASSRGQDYGYTF. The chain has TRBV28 and TRBJ1-2, with 7 bases matching TRBD1. With 5 bases clipped from V and 3 bases from J, the junction kept 3 bases outside the gene matches. This CDR3 is built from 13 residues. Germline CDR1 is MDHEN and CDR2 is SYDVKM.

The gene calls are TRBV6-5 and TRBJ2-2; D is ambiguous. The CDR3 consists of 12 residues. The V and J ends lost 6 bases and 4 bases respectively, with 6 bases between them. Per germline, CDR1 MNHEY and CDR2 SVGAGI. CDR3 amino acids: CASRLGTGELFF. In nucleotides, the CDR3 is TGTGCCAGCAGGCTAGGCACCGGGGAGCTGTTTTTT.

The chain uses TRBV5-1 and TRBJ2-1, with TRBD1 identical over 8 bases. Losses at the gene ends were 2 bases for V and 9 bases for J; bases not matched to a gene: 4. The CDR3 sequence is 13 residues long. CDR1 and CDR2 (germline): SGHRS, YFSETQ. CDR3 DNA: TGCGCCAGCAGCTTAGACAGGGGTGGTGAGCAGTTCTTC. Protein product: CASSLDRGGEQFF.

CDR3 DNA: TGTGCCAGCAGTGGGACTAGCGGGAGGTTAGAGACCCAGTACTTC. Its protein is CASSGTSGRLETQYF. The chain recombines TRBV6-1 with TRBJ2-5; the match to TRBD2 covers 14 bases. Looked up from germline, CDR1 is MNHNS and CDR2 is SASEGT. The junction had 2 bases not matched to a gene; V was cut back by 4 bases and J by 4 bases. The CDR3 is 15 residues long.

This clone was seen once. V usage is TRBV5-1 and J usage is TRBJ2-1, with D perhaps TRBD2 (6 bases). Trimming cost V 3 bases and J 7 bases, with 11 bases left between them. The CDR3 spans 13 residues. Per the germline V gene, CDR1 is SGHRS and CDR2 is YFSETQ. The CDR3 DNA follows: TGCGCCAGCAGCTACCCCAGCGGGAATGAGCAGTTCTTC. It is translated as CASSYPSGNEQFF.

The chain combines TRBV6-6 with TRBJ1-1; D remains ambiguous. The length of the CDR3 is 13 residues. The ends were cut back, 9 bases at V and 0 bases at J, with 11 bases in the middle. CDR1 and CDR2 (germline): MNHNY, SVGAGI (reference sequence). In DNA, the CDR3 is TGTGCCAGTATCGGAGCGTTGAACACTGAAGCTTTCTTT. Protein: CASIGALNTEAFF.

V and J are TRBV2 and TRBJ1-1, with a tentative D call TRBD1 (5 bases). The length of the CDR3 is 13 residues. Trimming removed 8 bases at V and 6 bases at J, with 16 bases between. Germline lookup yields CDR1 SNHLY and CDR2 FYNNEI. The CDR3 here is CASGGEGLAEAFF. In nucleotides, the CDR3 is TGTGCCAGCGGGGGGGAAGGACTTGCTGAAGCTTTCTTT.

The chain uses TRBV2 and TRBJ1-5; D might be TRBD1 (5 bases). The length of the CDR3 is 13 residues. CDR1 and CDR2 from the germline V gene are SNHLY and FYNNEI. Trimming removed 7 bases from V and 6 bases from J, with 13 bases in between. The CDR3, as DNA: TGTGCCAGCACCACAGGCTTCTCTCAGCCCCAGCATTTT. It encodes CASTTGFSQPQHF.

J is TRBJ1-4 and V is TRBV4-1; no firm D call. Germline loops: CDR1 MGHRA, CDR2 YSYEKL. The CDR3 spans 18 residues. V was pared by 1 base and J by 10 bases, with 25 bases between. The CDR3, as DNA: TGCGCCAGCAGCCAAGTCGTGGAAGCCCTCGGTGAGTCGGGAAAACTGTTTTTT. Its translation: CASSQVVEALGESGKLFF.

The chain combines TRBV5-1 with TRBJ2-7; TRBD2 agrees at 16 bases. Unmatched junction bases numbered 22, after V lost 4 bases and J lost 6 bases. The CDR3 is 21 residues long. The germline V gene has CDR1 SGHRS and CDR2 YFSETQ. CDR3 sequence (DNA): TGCGCCAGCAGCCTCGGATATCTAACCGGGACTAGCGGGAGGGCCATATTCGAGCAGTACTTC. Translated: CASSLGYLTGTSGRAIFEQYF.

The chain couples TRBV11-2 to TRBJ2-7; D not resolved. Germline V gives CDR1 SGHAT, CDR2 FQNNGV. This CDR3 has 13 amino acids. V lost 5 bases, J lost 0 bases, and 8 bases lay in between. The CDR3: CASSLRVSYEQYF. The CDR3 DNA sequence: TGTGCCAGCAGCCTCCGGGTCTCCTACGAGCAGTACTTC.

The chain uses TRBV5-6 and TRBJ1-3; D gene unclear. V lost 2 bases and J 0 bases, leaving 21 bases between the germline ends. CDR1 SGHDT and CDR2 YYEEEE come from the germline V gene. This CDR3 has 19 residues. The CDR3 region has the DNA TGTGCCAGCAGCTTTTTGAGAGGGCCGCGGGCTTTCTCTGGAAACACCATATATTTT. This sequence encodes CASSFLRGPRAFSGNTIYF.

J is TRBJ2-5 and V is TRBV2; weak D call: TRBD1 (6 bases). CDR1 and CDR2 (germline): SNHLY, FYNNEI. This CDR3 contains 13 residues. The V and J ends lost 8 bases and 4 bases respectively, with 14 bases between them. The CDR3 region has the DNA TGTGCCAGCGAGCGACAGGCTCTAGAGACCCAGTACTTC. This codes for CASERQALETQYF.

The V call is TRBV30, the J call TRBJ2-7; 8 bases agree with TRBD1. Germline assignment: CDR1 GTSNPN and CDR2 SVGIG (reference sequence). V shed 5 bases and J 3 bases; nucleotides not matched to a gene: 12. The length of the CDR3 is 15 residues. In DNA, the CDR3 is TGTGCCTGGGTACCGGCTGGGACAGGCCTCTACGAGCAGTACTTC. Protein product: CAWVPAGTGLYEQYF.

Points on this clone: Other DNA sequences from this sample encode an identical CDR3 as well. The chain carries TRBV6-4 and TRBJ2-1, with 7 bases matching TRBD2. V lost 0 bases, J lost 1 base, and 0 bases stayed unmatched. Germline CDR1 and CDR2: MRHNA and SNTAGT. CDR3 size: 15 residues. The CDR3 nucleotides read TGTGCCAGCAGTGACTCTAGCGGGTCCTACAATGAGCAGTTCTTC. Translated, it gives CASSDSSGSYNEQFF.

CDR3 in DNA: TGTGCCAGCAGCATCCCCAGGGAAAGGGAGACCCAGTACTTC. This gives the protein CASSIPRERETQYF. This chain uses TRBV11-3 with TRBJ2-5; D may be TRBD1 (5 bases). V lost 5 bases, J lost 5 bases, and 15 bases lay in between. The germline V gene encodes CDR1 SGHNT and CDR2 YENEEA. The CDR3 spans 14 residues.

The CDR3 loop reads CASSYASGSNEQFF. The CDR3 DNA reads TGTGCCAGCAGTTATGCTAGCGGGAGCAATGAGCAGTTCTTC. V gene TRBV6-6 combines with J gene TRBJ2-1, with 10 bases that match TRBD2. Germline assignment: CDR1 MNHNY and CDR2 SVGAGI (reference sequence). The junction had 2 bases not matched to a gene; V was cut back by 3 bases and J by 6 bases. This CDR3 has 14 residues.

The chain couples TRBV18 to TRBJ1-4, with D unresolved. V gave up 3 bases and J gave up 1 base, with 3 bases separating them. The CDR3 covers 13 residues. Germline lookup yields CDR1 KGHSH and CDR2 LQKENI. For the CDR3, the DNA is TGTGCCAGCTCACCGAGAACTAATGAAAAACTGTTTTTT. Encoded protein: CASSPRTNEKLFF.

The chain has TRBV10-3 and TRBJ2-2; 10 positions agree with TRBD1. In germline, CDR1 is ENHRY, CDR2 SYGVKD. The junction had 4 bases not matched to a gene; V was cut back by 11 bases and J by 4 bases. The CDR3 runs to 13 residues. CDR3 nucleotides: TGTGCCGTCCGGGACAGGGGCACCGGGGAGCTGTTTTTT. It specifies CAVRDRGTGELFF.

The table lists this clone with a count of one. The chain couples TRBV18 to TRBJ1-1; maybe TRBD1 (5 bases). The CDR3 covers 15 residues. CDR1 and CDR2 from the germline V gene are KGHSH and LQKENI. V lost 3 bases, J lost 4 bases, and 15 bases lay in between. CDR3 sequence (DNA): TGTGCCAGCTCACCTGGTGGGGCGCATATCACTGAAGCTTTCTTT. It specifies CASSPGGAHITEAFF.

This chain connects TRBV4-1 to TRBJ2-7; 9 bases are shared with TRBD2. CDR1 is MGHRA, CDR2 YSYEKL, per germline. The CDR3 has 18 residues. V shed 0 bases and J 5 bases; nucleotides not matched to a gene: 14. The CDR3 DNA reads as TGCGCCAGCAGCCAAGATCTGGAAGTAGCGGGAGAAGAGGACGAGCAGTACTTC. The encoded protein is CASSQDLEVAGEEDEQYF.

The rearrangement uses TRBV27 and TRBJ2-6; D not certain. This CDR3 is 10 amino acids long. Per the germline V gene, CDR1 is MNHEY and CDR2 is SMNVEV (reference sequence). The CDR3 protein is CVAGANVLTF. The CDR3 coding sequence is TGTGTCGCTGGGGCCAACGTCCTGACTTTC. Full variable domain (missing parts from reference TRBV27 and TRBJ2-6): EAQVTQNPRYLITVTGKKLTVTCSQNMNHEYMSWYRQDPGLGLRQIYYSMNVEVTDKGDVPEGYKVSRKEKRNFPLILESPSPNQTSLYFCVAGANVLTFGAGSRLTVL.

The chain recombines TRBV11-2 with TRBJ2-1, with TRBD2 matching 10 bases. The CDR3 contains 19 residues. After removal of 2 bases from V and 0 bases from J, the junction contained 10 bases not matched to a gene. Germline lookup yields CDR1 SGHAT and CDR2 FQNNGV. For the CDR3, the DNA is TGTGCCAGCAGCTTAAACCTGCCGGGACTAGCGTACTCCTACAATGAGCAGTTCTTC. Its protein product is CASSLNLPGLAYSYNEQFF.

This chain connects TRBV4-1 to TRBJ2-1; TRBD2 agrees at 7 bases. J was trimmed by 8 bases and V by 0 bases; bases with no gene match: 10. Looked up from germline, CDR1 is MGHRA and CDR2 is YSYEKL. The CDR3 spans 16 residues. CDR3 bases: TGCGCCAGCAGCCAAGATCCCCGAAGCGGGAAGGATGAGCAGTTCTTC. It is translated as CASSQDPRSGKDEQFF.

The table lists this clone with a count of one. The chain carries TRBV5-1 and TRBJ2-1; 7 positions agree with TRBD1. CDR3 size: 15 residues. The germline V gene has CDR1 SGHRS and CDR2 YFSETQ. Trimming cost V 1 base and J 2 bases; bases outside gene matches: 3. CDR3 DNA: TGCGCCAGCAGCTTGAACAGGGGCGCCTACAATGAGCAGTTCTTC. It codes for CASSLNRGAYNEQFF.

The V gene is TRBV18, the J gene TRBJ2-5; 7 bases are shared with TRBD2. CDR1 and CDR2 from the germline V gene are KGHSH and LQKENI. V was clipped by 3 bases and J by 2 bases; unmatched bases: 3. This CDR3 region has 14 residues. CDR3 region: CASSPPRGQETQYF. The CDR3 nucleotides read TGTGCCAGCTCACCCCCGCGGGGGCAAGAGACCCAGTACTTC.

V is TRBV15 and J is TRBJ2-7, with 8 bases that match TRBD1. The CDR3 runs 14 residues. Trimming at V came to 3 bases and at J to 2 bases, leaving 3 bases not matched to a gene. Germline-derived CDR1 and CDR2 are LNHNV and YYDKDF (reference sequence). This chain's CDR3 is CATSSLTGAYEQYF. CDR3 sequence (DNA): TGTGCCACCAGCAGCTTGACAGGGGCCTACGAGCAGTACTTC.

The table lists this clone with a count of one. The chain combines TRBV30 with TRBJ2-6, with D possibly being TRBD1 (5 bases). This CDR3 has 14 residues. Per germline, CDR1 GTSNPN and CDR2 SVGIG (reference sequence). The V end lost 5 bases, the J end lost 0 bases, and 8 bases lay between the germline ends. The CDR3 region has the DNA TGTGCCTGGGACAGCAGCTCTGGGGCCAACGTCCTGACTTTC. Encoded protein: CAWDSSSGANVLTF.